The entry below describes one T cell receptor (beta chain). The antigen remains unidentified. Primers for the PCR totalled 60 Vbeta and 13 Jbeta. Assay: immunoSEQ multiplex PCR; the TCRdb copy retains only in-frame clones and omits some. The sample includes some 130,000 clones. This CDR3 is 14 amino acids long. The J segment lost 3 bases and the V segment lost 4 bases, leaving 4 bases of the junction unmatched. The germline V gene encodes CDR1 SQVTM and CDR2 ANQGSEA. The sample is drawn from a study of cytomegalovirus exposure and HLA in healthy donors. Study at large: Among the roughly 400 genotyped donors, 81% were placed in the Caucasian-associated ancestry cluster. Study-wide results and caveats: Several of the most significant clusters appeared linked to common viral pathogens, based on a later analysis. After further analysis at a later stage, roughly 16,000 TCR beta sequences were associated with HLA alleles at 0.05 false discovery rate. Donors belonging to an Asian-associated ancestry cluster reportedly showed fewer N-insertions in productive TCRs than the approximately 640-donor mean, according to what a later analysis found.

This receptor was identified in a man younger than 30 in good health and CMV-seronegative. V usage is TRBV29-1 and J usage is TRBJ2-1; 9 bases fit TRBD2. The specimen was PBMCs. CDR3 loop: CSVGLAGVYNEQFF. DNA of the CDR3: TGCAGCGTTGGATTAGCGGGAGTCTACAATGAGCAGTTCTTC.